Listed below are T cell receptor beta chains from one sample, sequenced in a study of blood T cell repertoires in COVID-19. Assay used: immunoSEQ multiplex PCR; TCRdb lists only in-frame clones, some missing. The sample carries around 200,000 clones, roughly 89% recorded once. Sequencing used peripheral blood. These receptors originate from a man between 18 and 29 years old with active or convalescent COVID-19. CDR3s include the opening cysteine and the closing phenylalanine or tryptophan. D genes are given only for firm matches. Clone size is shown for a subset of rows, as once, few, many or a class of expanded clone.

TRBV2	TRBJ1-4	TRBD1	few	TGTGCCAGCAGTGAAAACAGGGACAGTGAAAAACTGTTTTTT	CASSENRDSEKLFF
TRBV10-3	TRBJ1-6	NA	once	TGTGCCGCGTCGGGTACTAATTCACCCCTCCACTTT	CAASGTNSPLHF
TRBV9	TRBJ1-1	TRBD1	once	TGTGCCAGCAGCTCAAACCGACAGGGTGTGAACACTGAAGCTTTCTTT	CASSSNRQGVNTEAFF
TRBV4-1	TRBJ2-1	TRBD2	NA	TGCGCCAGCAGCCTACAGGGACTAGCGCAGGATGAGCAGTTCTTC	CASSLQGLAQDEQFF
TRBV3-1/TRBV3-2	TRBJ1-5	NA	NA	TGTGCCAGCAGCCAAGTCGGCGGGCAGCCCCAGCATTTT	CASSQVGGQPQHF
TRBV10-3	TRBJ2-7	TRBD2	NA	TGTGCCATCAATACCGGGACTAGCGGGAGTGGGTCCTACGAGCAGTACTTC	CAINTGTSGSGSYEQYF
TRBV12-3/TRBV12-4	TRBJ2-7	NA	once	TGTGCCAGCAGTTTAGGGTCAGGGAAGTACTTC	CASSLGSGKYF
TRBV6-5	TRBJ2-3	NA	NA	TGTGCCAGCAGTTCCCCTAGCACAGATACGCAGTATTTT	CASSSPSTDTQYF
TRBV27	TRBJ2-7	NA	once	TGTGCCAGCAATTGGCTTTTGTCTAGAACCTACGAGCAGTACTTC	CASNWLLSRTYEQYF
TRBV3-1/TRBV3-2	TRBJ2-2	TRBD1	few	TGTGCCAGCAGCCGAGACAGGGTGGTCGGGGAGCTGTTTTTT	CASSRDRVVGELFF
TRBV11-2	TRBJ2-1	TRBD2	NA	TGTGCCAGCAGCTCCGTCCATCCCGGGCGGGAGAACGATGAGCAGTTCTTC	CASSSVHPGRENDEQFF
TRBV5-1	TRBJ1-1	NA	NA	TGCGCCAGCAGCTTGGGTCTGGGGGGGACTGAAGCTTTCTTT	CASSLGLGGTEAFF
TRBV10-1	TRBJ2-5	NA	NA	TGCGCCAGCAGGCGGGACCCGGATTCGACCCAGTACTTC	CASRRDPDSTQYF
TRBV10-3	TRBJ2-3	TRBD2	NA	TGTGCCATCAGCACCCCTAGCGGGAGTAGGACAGATACGCAGTATTTT	CAISTPSGSRTDTQYF
TRBV7-8	TRBJ2-1	NA	NA	TGTGCCAGCAGCTTTATCGGAGCCAACTTCTACAATGAGCAGTTCTTC	CASSFIGANFYNEQFF
TRBV5-1	TRBJ2-5	TRBD1	NA	TGCGCCAGCAGCTTAACACCGGGACAGAAAGAGACCCAGTACTTC	CASSLTPGQKETQYF
TRBV6-4	TRBJ2-4	NA	NA	TGTGCCAGCAGTGACCCCGACCCATCGACATTAATTGGTGACATTCAGTACTTC	CASSDPDPSTLIGDIQYF
TRBV4-1	TRBJ1-5	NA	NA	TGCGCCAGCAGCCAAGAACAGCTTAATCAGCCCCAGCATTTT	CASSQEQLNQPQHF
TRBV1	TRBJ2-7	NA	NA	TGCACCAGCAGCCAAGAAGGGCAGGGGGCGACCCACGAGCAGTACTTC	CTSSQEGQGATHEQYF
TRBV27	TRBJ2-1	TRBD2	few	TGTGCCAGCAGATCTCTAGCGGGAGGGAGCTACAATGAGCAGTTCTTC	CASRSLAGGSYNEQFF
TRBV28	TRBJ1-2	NA	NA	TGTGCCAGCAGTTTTGAGTACTATGGCTACACCTTC	CASSFEYYGYTF
TRBV4-2	TRBJ2-7	TRBD2	once	TGTGCCAGCAGCCAAGTCACTAGCGGGGCCTACGAGCAGTACTTC	CASSQVTSGAYEQYF
TRBV4-1	TRBJ2-3	TRBD2	NA	TGCGCCAGCAGCCCCGGGATAGCCCAGCGGGGGGGCACAGATACGCAGTATTTT	CASSPGIAQRGGTDTQYF
TRBV6-5	TRBJ1-1	TRBD1	NA	TGTGCCAGCATTCTAACAGGGGGGACTGAAGCTTTCTTT	CASILTGGTEAFF